The rows below give T cell receptor beta chains drawn from one sample of a study of blood T cells in healthy people across ages. Each CDR3 protein gets one entry after TCRdb re-called the 5' RACE reads with MiXCR. The sample has 750,000 to 1,000,000 distinct CDR3 sequences, about 27% seen once; the top ten hold roughly 10%. These same data were also listed under a study on T cells of mothers and their children.

The material sequenced was blood. The receptors stem from a woman in her 40s in good health. The CDR3 runs from the conserved cysteine through the conserved F or W. Fields, in order: clone size, D gene, J gene, V gene, CDR3 DNA, CDR3 protein. The D gene is left open where the match is weak. Clone size is stated in some rows and not others, as once, few, many or a class when expanded.

abundance: NA
d_gene: TRBD1
j_gene: TRBJ1-5
v_gene: TRBV3-1
CDR3nt: TGTGCCAGCAGCCAAGGGACAGGGAGATTGAATCAGCCCCAGCATTTT
CDR3aa: CASSQGTGRLNQPQHF

abundance: many
d_gene: NA
j_gene: TRBJ1-2
v_gene: TRBV3-1
CDR3nt: TGTGCCAGCAGCCGGGACACCCGAGGCTATGGCTACACCTTC
CDR3aa: CASSRDTRGYGYTF

abundance: few
d_gene: TRBD1
j_gene: TRBJ2-3
v_gene: TRBV7-3
CDR3nt: TGTGCCAGCAGCTCGGGGCGACAGGGTGAGACAGATACGCAGTATTTT
CDR3aa: CASSSGRQGETDTQYF

abundance: few
d_gene: TRBD1
j_gene: TRBJ1-1
v_gene: TRBV6-2/TRBV6-3
CDR3nt: TGTGCCAGCAGTTACGGGACAGGGGGCACCATGAACACTGAAGCTTTCTTT
CDR3aa: CASSYGTGGTMNTEAFF

abundance: few
d_gene: TRBD2
j_gene: TRBJ2-3
v_gene: TRBV29-1
CDR3nt: TGCAGCGTTGAAGATCACGGAAGCGGGGGGGCCAGGGATACGCAGTATTTT
CDR3aa: CSVEDHGSGGARDTQYF

abundance: NA
d_gene: TRBD1
j_gene: TRBJ1-4
v_gene: TRBV6-5
CDR3nt: TGTGCCAGCAGTTACGGGCAGGGGGGCGAAAAACTGTTTTTT
CDR3aa: CASSYGQGGEKLFF

abundance: few
d_gene: NA
j_gene: TRBJ2-2
v_gene: TRBV20-1
CDR3nt: TGCAGTGCTAGACGGCAGGGCTACACCGGGGAGCTGTTTTTT
CDR3aa: CSARRQGYTGELFF

abundance: NA
d_gene: TRBD1
j_gene: TRBJ2-7
v_gene: TRBV9
CDR3nt: TGTGCCAGCAGCGCCGGACAGGGGCGACAAACCGAGTACTTC
CDR3aa: CASSAGQGRQTEYF

abundance: NA
d_gene: TRBD2
j_gene: TRBJ2-3
v_gene: TRBV20-1
CDR3nt: TGCAGTGCCCCTGGGGGGGGACTAGCATTTAGCACAGATACGCAGTATTTT
CDR3aa: CSAPGGGLAFSTDTQYF

abundance: few
d_gene: NA
j_gene: TRBJ2-1
v_gene: TRBV20-1
CDR3nt: TGCAGTGCTAGAGAGGGACAACAGTACAATGAGCAGTTCTTC
CDR3aa: CSAREGQQYNEQFF

abundance: medium-sized
d_gene: NA
j_gene: TRBJ1-1
v_gene: TRBV7-2
CDR3nt: TGTGCCAGCAGCTTTTATAACACTGAAGCTTTCTTT
CDR3aa: CASSFYNTEAFF

abundance: NA
d_gene: NA
j_gene: TRBJ2-7
v_gene: TRBV27
CDR3nt: TGTGCCAGCAGTTATCAAACGGGGGTCGGCTACGAGCAGTACTTC
CDR3aa: CASSYQTGVGYEQYF

abundance: NA
d_gene: NA
j_gene: TRBJ2-7
v_gene: TRBV28
CDR3nt: TGTGCCAGTCGTTCCGGGGTAACCTACGAGCAGTACTTC
CDR3aa: CASRSGVTYEQYF

abundance: few
d_gene: NA
j_gene: TRBJ2-2
v_gene: TRBV7-9
CDR3nt: TGTGCCAGCAGCTTAGTGAATTACCAGGGGAACACCGGGGAGCTGTTTTTT
CDR3aa: CASSLVNYQGNTGELFF

abundance: NA
d_gene: TRBD1
j_gene: TRBJ2-5
v_gene: TRBV12-3/TRBV12-4
CDR3nt: TGTGCCAGCAGTTTAGCCACCGGGACAGGGGTGGCTGAGACCCAGTACTTC
CDR3aa: CASSLATGTGVAETQYF

abundance: many
d_gene: NA
j_gene: TRBJ2-7
v_gene: TRBV28
CDR3nt: TGTGCCAGCAGTCAGGCCGGGACCCACCCTTACGAGCAGTACTTC
CDR3aa: CASSQAGTHPYEQYF

abundance: few
d_gene: NA
j_gene: TRBJ2-5
v_gene: TRBV9
CDR3nt: TGTGCCAGCAGCATGGGGAGAAGCGGGGAGACCCAGTACTTC
CDR3aa: CASSMGRSGETQYF

abundance: few
d_gene: NA
j_gene: TRBJ1-2
v_gene: TRBV7-8
CDR3nt: TGTGCCAGCAGCTTAATCTTCGGCAGCGCTAACTATGGCTACACCTTC
CDR3aa: CASSLIFGSANYGYTF

abundance: NA
d_gene: NA
j_gene: TRBJ2-7
v_gene: TRBV20-1
CDR3nt: TGCAGTACAACCGTAGCGGAGCCTTCCTACGAGCAGTACTTC
CDR3aa: CSTTVAEPSYEQYF

abundance: many
d_gene: NA
j_gene: TRBJ2-1
v_gene: TRBV7-9
CDR3nt: TGTGCCAGCAGCTCGGCCCCCCAGCAGTTCTTC
CDR3aa: CASSSAPQQFF

abundance: many
d_gene: NA
j_gene: TRBJ2-3
v_gene: TRBV5-5
CDR3nt: TGTGCCAGCAGCTTCCGGTCTAACACAGATACGCAGTATTTT
CDR3aa: CASSFRSNTDTQYF

abundance: NA
d_gene: TRBD1
j_gene: TRBJ2-3
v_gene: TRBV24-1
CDR3nt: TGTGCCACCAGTGATCCCAGGACAGGGGCGAAAGATACGCAGTATTTT
CDR3aa: CATSDPRTGAKDTQYF

abundance: few
d_gene: TRBD1
j_gene: TRBJ1-2
v_gene: TRBV12-3/TRBV12-4
CDR3nt: TGTGCCAGCAGTCCCCAATTTTCCGGGACAGGGGGCCTCTATGGCTACACCTTC
CDR3aa: CASSPQFSGTGGLYGYTF

abundance: many
d_gene: TRBD1
j_gene: TRBJ1-1
v_gene: TRBV6-6
CDR3nt: TGTGCCAGCAGCCCGGACAGGGGGAGTGAAGCTTTCTTT
CDR3aa: CASSPDRGSEAFF